The rows below give T cell receptor beta chains drawn from one sample of a study of cytomegalovirus exposure and HLA in healthy donors. Measured with immunoSEQ multiplex PCR; TCRdb has only the in-frame clones, and not every one. The table has around 190,000 clones, about 77% seen once. The sample consisted of PBMCs. The source is a woman in her twenties or thirties in good health and CMV-seronegative. Both conserved end residues are part of each CDR3. Each record gives: D gene, J gene, clone size, V gene, CDR3 DNA, CDR3 protein. The D gene is left open where the match is weak. The listing skips clone size in some rows; elsewhere it reads once, few, many or a size class.

d_call: TRBD1
j_call: TRBJ1-1
clone_size: NA
v_call: TRBV27
cdr3_nt: TGTGCCAGCAGAGACCTCAGGGGGTCTGAAGCTTTCTTT
cdr3_aa: CASRDLRGSEAFF

d_call: TRBD1
j_call: TRBJ2-1
clone_size: few
v_call: TRBV7-2
cdr3_nt: TGTGCCAGCAGCCGCGGACAGGGAGCCTACAATGAGCAGTTCTTC
cdr3_aa: CASSRGQGAYNEQFF

d_call: NA
j_call: TRBJ1-3
clone_size: NA
v_call: TRBV9
cdr3_nt: TGTGCCAGCAGCCCCTCACACAGGAGCTCTGGAAACACCATATATTTT
cdr3_aa: CASSPSHRSSGNTIYF

d_call: NA
j_call: TRBJ1-5
clone_size: NA
v_call: TRBV28
cdr3_nt: TGTGCCAGCAGCTATCGGGGGATTAGGCGGCCCCAGCATTTT
cdr3_aa: CASSYRGIRRPQHF

d_call: TRBD1
j_call: TRBJ2-1
clone_size: NA
v_call: TRBV29-1
cdr3_nt: TGCAGCGTTGATTTTGGGGACAGGGTTCTCTACAATGAGCAGTTCTTC
cdr3_aa: CSVDFGDRVLYNEQFF

d_call: NA
j_call: TRBJ1-1
clone_size: few
v_call: TRBV6-6
cdr3_nt: TGTGCCAGCAGTTACTCGAGGGGGTCTCCTGAAGCTTTCTTT
cdr3_aa: CASSYSRGSPEAFF

d_call: NA
j_call: TRBJ2-3
clone_size: NA
v_call: TRBV7-8
cdr3_nt: TGTGCCAGCAGCGCGCACCTTAGCACAGATACGCAGTATTTT
cdr3_aa: CASSAHLSTDTQYF

d_call: NA
j_call: TRBJ2-2
clone_size: NA
v_call: TRBV19
cdr3_nt: TGTGCCAGTACCGATCGGGGGACCGGGGAGCTGTTTTTT
cdr3_aa: CASTDRGTGELFF

d_call: TRBD2
j_call: TRBJ2-7
clone_size: NA
v_call: TRBV5-4
cdr3_nt: TGTGCCAGCAGCTTCAGACTAGCGGGGAGCTCCTACGAGCAGTACTTC
cdr3_aa: CASSFRLAGSSYEQYF

d_call: NA
j_call: TRBJ1-2
clone_size: NA
v_call: TRBV5-4
cdr3_nt: TGTGCCAGCAGCTTTGTTTTGGGAGGACTGCCATATGAGAGCTACACCTTC
cdr3_aa: CASSFVLGGLPYESYTF

d_call: NA
j_call: TRBJ2-3
clone_size: once
v_call: TRBV29-1
cdr3_nt: TGCAGCGTACTCACAGGGAAGGAGGCAGATACGCAGTATTTT
cdr3_aa: CSVLTGKEADTQYF

d_call: TRBD1
j_call: TRBJ2-7
clone_size: few
v_call: TRBV27
cdr3_nt: TGTGCCAGCAGTTTACAGGGACAGGACCTCTACGAGCAGTACTTC
cdr3_aa: CASSLQGQDLYEQYF

d_call: NA
j_call: TRBJ1-1
clone_size: NA
v_call: TRBV5-8
cdr3_nt: TGTGCCAGCAGCCGCCGACAGGCCAACACTGAAGCTTTCTTT
cdr3_aa: CASSRRQANTEAFF

d_call: NA
j_call: TRBJ2-3
clone_size: NA
v_call: TRBV12-5
cdr3_nt: TGTGCTAGTGGCGGCCCCGGGGGCACAGATACGCAGTATTTT
cdr3_aa: CASGGPGGTDTQYF

d_call: TRBD1
j_call: TRBJ1-2
clone_size: NA
v_call: TRBV19
cdr3_nt: TGTGCCAGTAGTATCCGGACAGGGGATGGCTACACCTTC
cdr3_aa: CASSIRTGDGYTF

d_call: NA
j_call: TRBJ2-2
clone_size: few
v_call: TRBV18
cdr3_nt: TGTGCCAGCTCCGCCGCGACAGCGAACACCGGGGAGCTGTTTTTT
cdr3_aa: CASSAATANTGELFF

d_call: NA
j_call: TRBJ1-2
clone_size: NA
v_call: TRBV6-1
cdr3_nt: TGTGCCAGCAGGGGGACATTTGCCTACACCTTC
cdr3_aa: CASRGTFAYTF

d_call: NA
j_call: TRBJ2-1
clone_size: NA
v_call: TRBV5-1
cdr3_nt: TGCGCCAGCAGATCGGCGGTACAGCGGTACAATGAGCAGTTCTTC
cdr3_aa: CASRSAVQRYNEQFF

d_call: TRBD2
j_call: TRBJ2-7
clone_size: few
v_call: TRBV11-2
cdr3_nt: TGTGCCAGCAGCTTAGAGGCGGGGGCCTACGAGCAGTACTTC
cdr3_aa: CASSLEAGAYEQYF

d_call: NA
j_call: TRBJ2-5
clone_size: NA
v_call: TRBV6-5
cdr3_nt: TGTGCCAGCAGTTTGGGCAAGGAGACCCAGTACTTC
cdr3_aa: CASSLGKETQYF

d_call: TRBD1
j_call: TRBJ1-1
clone_size: few
v_call: TRBV5-1
cdr3_nt: TGCGCCAGCAGCATCTACAGGGGGGGAAACACTGAAGCTTTCTTT
cdr3_aa: CASSIYRGGNTEAFF

d_call: NA
j_call: TRBJ2-3
clone_size: few
v_call: TRBV5-6
cdr3_nt: TGTGCCAGCAGCTTGGCTCTCCCAGATACGCAGTATTTT
cdr3_aa: CASSLALPDTQYF

d_call: NA
j_call: TRBJ2-7
clone_size: NA
v_call: TRBV27
cdr3_nt: TGTGCCAGCAGTTTGAGCGGGTATCTTCCTTGTGAGCAGTACTTC
cdr3_aa: CASSLSGYLPCEQYF

d_call: NA
j_call: TRBJ1-1
clone_size: NA
v_call: TRBV12-5
cdr3_nt: TGTGCTAGTGGTGGTCAGTATAACACTGAAGCTTTCTTT
cdr3_aa: CASGGQYNTEAFF

d_call: TRBD1
j_call: TRBJ2-7
clone_size: NA
v_call: TRBV30
cdr3_nt: TGTGCCGAAGGAGGCCGGGACAGGGGGCACGAGCAGTACTTC
cdr3_aa: CAEGGRDRGHEQYF

d_call: NA
j_call: TRBJ1-5
clone_size: NA
v_call: TRBV7-9
cdr3_nt: TGTGCCAGCAGCTTACAGATCAATCAGCCCCAGCATTTT
cdr3_aa: CASSLQINQPQHF

d_call: TRBD2
j_call: TRBJ2-7
clone_size: few
v_call: TRBV2
cdr3_nt: TGTGCCAGCAGTGCGGGACTAGCGGGGGAATACTACGAGCAGTACTTC
cdr3_aa: CASSAGLAGEYYEQYF

d_call: TRBD2
j_call: TRBJ2-7
clone_size: NA
v_call: TRBV5-6
cdr3_nt: TGTGCCAGCAGCGGACTAGGTCCGGAGCCGTACTTC
cdr3_aa: CASSGLGPEPYF

d_call: NA
j_call: TRBJ2-4
clone_size: NA
v_call: TRBV4-1
cdr3_nt: TGCGCCAGCAGCCACCCACCTACCCTTAGCGGAGCCCTGCCGGTAAACATTCAGTACTTC
cdr3_aa: CASSHPPTLSGALPVNIQYF

d_call: NA
j_call: TRBJ2-5
clone_size: few
v_call: TRBV27
cdr3_nt: TGTGCCAGCAGTTTATCGATAATGGCGGCTCAAGAGACCCAGTACTTC
cdr3_aa: CASSLSIMAAQETQYF

d_call: TRBD2
j_call: TRBJ2-7
clone_size: NA
v_call: TRBV11-3
cdr3_nt: TGTGCCAGCAGTCCAACTAGCGGGAGCGACGAGCAGTACTTC
cdr3_aa: CASSPTSGSDEQYF

d_call: NA
j_call: TRBJ2-5
clone_size: few
v_call: TRBV5-1
cdr3_nt: TGCGCCAGCAGCTCTGGGGGGTTGTCCCAAGAGACCCAGTACTTC
cdr3_aa: CASSSGGLSQETQYF

d_call: TRBD2
j_call: TRBJ2-5
clone_size: few
v_call: TRBV4-1
cdr3_nt: TGCGCCAGCAGCCAATTTAGCGGGCAGTACCAAGAGACCCAGTACTTC
cdr3_aa: CASSQFSGQYQETQYF

d_call: NA
j_call: TRBJ1-5
clone_size: few
v_call: TRBV6-1
cdr3_nt: TGTGCCAGCAGTGGGCCCTATCAGCCCCAGCATTTT
cdr3_aa: CASSGPYQPQHF

d_call: TRBD2
j_call: TRBJ2-1
clone_size: NA
v_call: TRBV5-1
cdr3_nt: TGCGCCAGCAGCGTCTCGGGACTAGGGAATGAGCAGTTCTTC
cdr3_aa: CASSVSGLGNEQFF

d_call: TRBD2
j_call: TRBJ2-3
clone_size: NA
v_call: TRBV2
cdr3_nt: TGTGCTCGGGCCGGGACTAGCGGTACTAGCACAGATACGCAGTATTTT
cdr3_aa: CARAGTSGTSTDTQYF

d_call: TRBD1
j_call: TRBJ1-4
clone_size: NA
v_call: TRBV5-1
cdr3_nt: TGCGCCAGCAGTGGACAGGGAACTAGTGAAAAACTGTTTTTT
cdr3_aa: CASSGQGTSEKLFF

d_call: TRBD1
j_call: TRBJ2-5
clone_size: once
v_call: TRBV5-4
cdr3_nt: TGTGCCAGCAGCTCCAGGGGGCTGTTGGAGACCCAGTACTTC
cdr3_aa: CASSSRGLLETQYF

d_call: NA
j_call: TRBJ1-2
clone_size: NA
v_call: TRBV6-1
cdr3_nt: TGTGCCAGCATCGAGGTTTTAAACTATGGCTACACCTTC
cdr3_aa: CASIEVLNYGYTF

d_call: NA
j_call: TRBJ2-5
clone_size: NA
v_call: TRBV28
cdr3_nt: TGTGCCAGCACCACAGTGTTGGAGACCCAGTACTTC
cdr3_aa: CASTTVLETQYF

d_call: TRBD2
j_call: TRBJ2-5
clone_size: NA
v_call: TRBV29-1
cdr3_nt: TGCAGCGTTGAAGATCTGACTAGCGGGGGGTATCTCCAGACCCAGTACTTC
cdr3_aa: CSVEDLTSGGYLQTQYF

d_call: NA
j_call: TRBJ2-7
clone_size: NA
v_call: TRBV30
cdr3_nt: TGTGCCTGGAACCGGGCAGGGGTCGAGCAGTACTTC
cdr3_aa: CAWNRAGVEQYF

d_call: NA
j_call: TRBJ2-3
clone_size: NA
v_call: TRBV7-7
cdr3_nt: TGTGCCAGCAGCTTAGAAAGGGGGTCTCGTTCTTCCACAGATACGCAGTATTTT
cdr3_aa: CASSLERGSRSSTDTQYF

d_call: NA
j_call: TRBJ2-7
clone_size: once
v_call: TRBV5-1
cdr3_nt: TGCGCCAGCAGCTTCCGCCTGGATAATAGCGGTAGCTCCTACGAGCAGTACTTC
cdr3_aa: CASSFRLDNSGSSYEQYF

d_call: TRBD1
j_call: TRBJ1-1
clone_size: NA
v_call: TRBV2
cdr3_nt: TGTGCCAAAGACAGGGGGAACACTGAAGCTTTCTTT
cdr3_aa: CAKDRGNTEAFF

d_call: NA
j_call: TRBJ1-1
clone_size: NA
v_call: TRBV6-5
cdr3_nt: TGTGCCAGCAGAGTCTCCTCAGTCATGAACACTGAAGCTTTCTTT
cdr3_aa: CASRVSSVMNTEAFF

d_call: TRBD2
j_call: TRBJ2-7
clone_size: NA
v_call: TRBV25-1
cdr3_nt: TGTGCCAGCAGCCCGACTAGCGGGATCTCCTACGAGCAGTACTTC
cdr3_aa: CASSPTSGISYEQYF

d_call: TRBD1
j_call: TRBJ1-2
clone_size: NA
v_call: TRBV7-9
cdr3_nt: TGTGCCAGCAGCTTGGGACCGGGACAGGGCTATGGCTACACCTTC
cdr3_aa: CASSLGPGQGYGYTF

d_call: TRBD2
j_call: TRBJ2-6
clone_size: few
v_call: TRBV5-1
cdr3_nt: TGCGCCAGCAGCGCCCGGGGGGTTAGCTCTGGGGCCAACGTCCTGACTTTC
cdr3_aa: CASSARGVSSGANVLTF

d_call: NA
j_call: TRBJ2-2
clone_size: few
v_call: TRBV5-1
cdr3_nt: TGCGCCAGCAGCTTGTTAGCGAACACCGGGGAGCTGTTTTTT
cdr3_aa: CASSLLANTGELFF

d_call: NA
j_call: TRBJ2-7
clone_size: NA
v_call: TRBV14
cdr3_nt: TGTGCCAGCAGCCAAGATGTTATCGTCGCGGGGGCCCCTCCCTTGTTC
cdr3_aa: CASSQDVIVAGAPPLF

d_call: NA
j_call: TRBJ1-3
clone_size: NA
v_call: TRBV5-1
cdr3_nt: TGCGCCAGCAGCGAGCAGGTGGGAAACACCATATATTTT
cdr3_aa: CASSEQVGNTIYF

d_call: NA
j_call: TRBJ1-2
clone_size: NA
v_call: TRBV25-1
cdr3_nt: TGTGCCAGCAGTGCCAAGGGGAGGGGCCTCTATGGCTACACCTTC
cdr3_aa: CASSAKGRGLYGYTF

d_call: NA
j_call: TRBJ2-7
clone_size: NA
v_call: TRBV12-5
cdr3_nt: TGTGCTAGTGGTGCCCGAACAGGGAGGGTGCCAGCCGAGCAGTACTTC
cdr3_aa: CASGARTGRVPAEQYF

d_call: TRBD2
j_call: TRBJ2-3
clone_size: few
v_call: TRBV15
cdr3_nt: TGTGCCACCACGGCGCTAGCGGCAAGCACAGATACGCAGTATTTT
cdr3_aa: CATTALAASTDTQYF

d_call: TRBD1
j_call: TRBJ1-4
clone_size: NA
v_call: TRBV5-1
cdr3_nt: TGCGCCAGCAGCTTACAGGGGGGGACTTCTAATGAAAAACTGTTTTTT
cdr3_aa: CASSLQGGTSNEKLFF

d_call: TRBD2
j_call: TRBJ2-1
clone_size: NA
v_call: TRBV18
cdr3_nt: TGTGCCAGCTCTCCCAGACTAGCGGGAGGGAATGAGCAGTTCTTC
cdr3_aa: CASSPRLAGGNEQFF

d_call: TRBD2
j_call: TRBJ2-2
clone_size: NA
v_call: TRBV30
cdr3_nt: TGTGCCTGGAGTGTTATGGGACTAGCGCCCACCGGGGAGCTGTTTTTT
cdr3_aa: CAWSVMGLAPTGELFF

d_call: NA
j_call: TRBJ1-6
clone_size: NA
v_call: TRBV19
cdr3_nt: TGTGCCAGCCACGCTCCAAAGGGGACTGTGACCAATTCACCCCTCCACTTT
cdr3_aa: CASHAPKGTVTNSPLHF

d_call: NA
j_call: TRBJ1-1
clone_size: NA
v_call: TRBV29-1
cdr3_nt: TGCAGCGGGGGGGGCTTTGGGGGGCACACTGAAGCTTTCTTT
cdr3_aa: CSGGGFGGHTEAFF